This T cell receptor (beta chain) is from a study of control samples from healthy donors and cancer patients. V lost 3 bases to trimming and J lost 8 bases; unmatched junction nucleotides: 0. Per the germline V gene, CDR1 is SGHRS and CDR2 is YFSETQ. There are 12 residues in the CDR3. Clones were read by immunoSEQ multiplex PCR, and TCRdb kept only the in-frame ones, dropping some. Among 150,000 or so clones, over 85% were seen once, and the ten largest hold roughly 6%. This chain connects TRBV5-1 to TRBJ1-2; TRBD1 matches 11 bases. This sequence was found in a man aged 18 to 30 in good health. Sequences were obtained from blood. Here the CDR3 reads CASSWTGGGYTF. The CDR3 nucleotides are TGCGCCAGCAGCTGGACAGGGGGCGGCTACACCTTC.